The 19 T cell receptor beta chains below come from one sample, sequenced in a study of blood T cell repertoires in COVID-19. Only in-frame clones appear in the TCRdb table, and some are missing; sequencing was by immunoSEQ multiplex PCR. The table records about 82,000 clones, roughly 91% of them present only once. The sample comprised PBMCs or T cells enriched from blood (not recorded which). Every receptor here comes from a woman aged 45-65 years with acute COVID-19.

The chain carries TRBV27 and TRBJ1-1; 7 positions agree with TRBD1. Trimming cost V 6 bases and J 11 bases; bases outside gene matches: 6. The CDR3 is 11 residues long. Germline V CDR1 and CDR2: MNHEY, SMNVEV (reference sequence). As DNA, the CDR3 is TGTGCCAGCAGGTACAGGGGTGCGGCTTTCTTT. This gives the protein CASRYRGAAFF.

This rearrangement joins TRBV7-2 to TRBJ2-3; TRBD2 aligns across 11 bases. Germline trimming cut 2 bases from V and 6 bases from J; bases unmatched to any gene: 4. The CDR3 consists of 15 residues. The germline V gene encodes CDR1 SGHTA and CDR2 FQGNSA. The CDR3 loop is CASSLIAGGPDTQYF. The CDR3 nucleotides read TGTGCCAGCAGCTTAATAGCGGGAGGGCCGGATACGCAGTATTTT.

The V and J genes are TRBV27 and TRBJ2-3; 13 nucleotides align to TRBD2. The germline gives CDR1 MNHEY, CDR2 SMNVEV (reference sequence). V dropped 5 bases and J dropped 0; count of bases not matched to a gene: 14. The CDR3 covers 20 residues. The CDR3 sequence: CASSRSVIGLAGESTDTQYF. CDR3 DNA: TGTGCCAGCAGTCGCTCAGTGATTGGACTAGCGGGAGAGAGCACAGATACGCAGTATTTT.

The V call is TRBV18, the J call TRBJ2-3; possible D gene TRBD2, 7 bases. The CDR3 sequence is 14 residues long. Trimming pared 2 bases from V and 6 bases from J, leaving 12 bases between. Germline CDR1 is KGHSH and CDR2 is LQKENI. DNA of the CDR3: TGTGCCAGCTCACCAGCAGGGGAGGGGGATACGCAGTATTTT. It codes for CASSPAGEGDTQYF.

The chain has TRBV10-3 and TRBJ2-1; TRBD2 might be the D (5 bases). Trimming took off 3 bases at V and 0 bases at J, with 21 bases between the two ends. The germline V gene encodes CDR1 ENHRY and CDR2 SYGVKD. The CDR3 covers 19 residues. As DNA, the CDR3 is TGTGCCATCAGTGACCACGGGATAGCGATCCAAAGCTCCTACAATGAGCAGTTCTTC. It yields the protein CAISDHGIAIQSSYNEQFF.

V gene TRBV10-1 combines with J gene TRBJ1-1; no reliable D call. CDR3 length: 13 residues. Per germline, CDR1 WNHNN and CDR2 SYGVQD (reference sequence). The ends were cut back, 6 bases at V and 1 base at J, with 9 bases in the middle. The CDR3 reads CASRRERNTEAFF. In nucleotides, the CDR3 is TGCGCCAGCAGGCGGGAGCGGAACACTGAAGCTTTCTTT.

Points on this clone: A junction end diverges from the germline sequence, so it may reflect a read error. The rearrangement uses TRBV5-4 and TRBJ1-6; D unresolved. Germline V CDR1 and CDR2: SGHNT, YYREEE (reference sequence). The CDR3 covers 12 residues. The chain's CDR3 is CASSDYSSPLHF. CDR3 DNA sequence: TGTGCCAGCAGCGATTATAGTTCACCCCTCCACTTT.

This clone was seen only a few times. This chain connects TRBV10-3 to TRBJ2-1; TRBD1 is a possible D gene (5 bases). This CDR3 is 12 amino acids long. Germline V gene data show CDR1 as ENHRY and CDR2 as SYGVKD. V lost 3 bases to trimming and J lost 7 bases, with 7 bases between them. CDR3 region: CAISDRVNEQFF. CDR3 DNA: TGTGCCATCAGTGACAGGGTGAATGAGCAGTTCTTC.

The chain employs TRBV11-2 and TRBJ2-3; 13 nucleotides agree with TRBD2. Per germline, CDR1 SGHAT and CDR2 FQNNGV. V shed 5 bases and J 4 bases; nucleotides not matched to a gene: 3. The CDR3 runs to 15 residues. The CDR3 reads CASSGLAGVADTQYF. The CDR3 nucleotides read TGTGCCAGCAGCGGACTAGCGGGAGTGGCAGATACGCAGTATTTT.

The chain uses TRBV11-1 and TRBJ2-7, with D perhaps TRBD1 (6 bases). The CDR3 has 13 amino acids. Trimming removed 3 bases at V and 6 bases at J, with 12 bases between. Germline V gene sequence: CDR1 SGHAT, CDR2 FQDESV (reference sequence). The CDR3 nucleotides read TGTGCCAGCAGCTTTTTGGGGGCGTCCGAGCAGTACTTC. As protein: CASSFLGASEQYF.

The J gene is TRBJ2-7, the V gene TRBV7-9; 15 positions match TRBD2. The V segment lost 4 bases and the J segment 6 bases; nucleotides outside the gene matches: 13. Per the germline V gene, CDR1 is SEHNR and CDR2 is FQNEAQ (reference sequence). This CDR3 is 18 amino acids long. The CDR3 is CASSWTSGRALGHGEQYF. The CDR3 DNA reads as TGTGCCAGCAGCTGGACTAGCGGGAGGGCCCTGGGGCATGGCGAGCAGTACTTC. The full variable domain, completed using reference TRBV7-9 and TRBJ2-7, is DTGVSQNPRHKITKRGQNVTFRCDPISEHNRLYWYRQTLGQGPEFLTYFQNEAQLEKSRLLSDRFSAERPKGSFSTLEIQRTEQGDSAMYLCASSWTSGRALGHGEQYFGPGTRLTVT.

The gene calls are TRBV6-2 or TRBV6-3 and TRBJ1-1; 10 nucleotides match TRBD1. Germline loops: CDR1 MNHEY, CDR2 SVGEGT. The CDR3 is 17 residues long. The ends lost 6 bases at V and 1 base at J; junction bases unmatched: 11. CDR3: CASSPSTGGSRNTEAFF. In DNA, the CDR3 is TGTGCCAGCAGCCCTTCGACAGGGGGCAGCAGGAACACTGAAGCTTTCTTT.

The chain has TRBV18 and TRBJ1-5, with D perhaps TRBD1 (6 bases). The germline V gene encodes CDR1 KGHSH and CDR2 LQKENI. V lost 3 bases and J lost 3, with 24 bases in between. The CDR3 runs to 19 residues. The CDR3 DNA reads TGTGCCAGCTCACCCCCGGGTAAACAGGGCGTTGTTGCCAATCAGCCCCAGCATTTT. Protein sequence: CASSPPGKQGVVANQPQHF.

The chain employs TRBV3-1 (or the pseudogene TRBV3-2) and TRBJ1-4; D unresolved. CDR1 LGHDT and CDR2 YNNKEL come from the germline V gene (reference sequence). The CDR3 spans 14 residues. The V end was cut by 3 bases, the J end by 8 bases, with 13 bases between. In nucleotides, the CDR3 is TGTGCCAGCAGCCAGTCAGGAGGAGGCGAAAAACTGTTTTTT. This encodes CASSQSGGGEKLFF.

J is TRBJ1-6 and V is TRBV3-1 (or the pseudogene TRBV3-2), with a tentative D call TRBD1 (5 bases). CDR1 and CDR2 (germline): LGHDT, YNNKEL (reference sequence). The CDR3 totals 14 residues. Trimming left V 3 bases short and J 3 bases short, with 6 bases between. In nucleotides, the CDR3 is TGTGCCAGCAGCCACAGGGACTATAATTCACCCCTCCACTTT. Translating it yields CASSHRDYNSPLHF.

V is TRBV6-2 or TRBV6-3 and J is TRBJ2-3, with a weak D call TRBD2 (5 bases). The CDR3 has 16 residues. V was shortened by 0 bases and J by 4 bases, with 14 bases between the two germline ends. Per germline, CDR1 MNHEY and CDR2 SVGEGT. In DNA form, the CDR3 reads TGTGCCAGCAGTTACTCTCTAGCTGATGGGCCAGATACGCAGTATTTT. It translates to CASSYSLADGPDTQYF.

The CDR3 nucleotides are TGTGCCAGCAGCTTAGCGCGGGGGATGGGCAATGAGCAGTTCTTC. Translation: CASSLARGMGNEQFF. The chain recombines TRBV7-2 with TRBJ2-1; 7 positions agree with TRBD2. The CDR3 has 15 amino acids. J gave up 6 bases and V 0 bases, and 5 bases lay outside the gene matches. Germline assignment: CDR1 SGHTA and CDR2 FQGNSA.

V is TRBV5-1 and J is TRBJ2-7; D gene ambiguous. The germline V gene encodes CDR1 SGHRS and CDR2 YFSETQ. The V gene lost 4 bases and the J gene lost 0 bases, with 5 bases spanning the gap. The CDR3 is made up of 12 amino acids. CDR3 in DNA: TGCGCCAGCAGCGTAAACTCCTACGAGCAGTACTTC. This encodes CASSVNSYEQYF.

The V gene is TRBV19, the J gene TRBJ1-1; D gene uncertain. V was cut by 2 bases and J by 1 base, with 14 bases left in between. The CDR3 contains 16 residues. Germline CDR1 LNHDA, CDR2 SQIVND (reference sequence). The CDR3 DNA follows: TGTGCCAGTAGTATACTAAGCCAACAGACGAACACTGAAGCTTTCTTT. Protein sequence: CASSILSQQTNTEAFF.